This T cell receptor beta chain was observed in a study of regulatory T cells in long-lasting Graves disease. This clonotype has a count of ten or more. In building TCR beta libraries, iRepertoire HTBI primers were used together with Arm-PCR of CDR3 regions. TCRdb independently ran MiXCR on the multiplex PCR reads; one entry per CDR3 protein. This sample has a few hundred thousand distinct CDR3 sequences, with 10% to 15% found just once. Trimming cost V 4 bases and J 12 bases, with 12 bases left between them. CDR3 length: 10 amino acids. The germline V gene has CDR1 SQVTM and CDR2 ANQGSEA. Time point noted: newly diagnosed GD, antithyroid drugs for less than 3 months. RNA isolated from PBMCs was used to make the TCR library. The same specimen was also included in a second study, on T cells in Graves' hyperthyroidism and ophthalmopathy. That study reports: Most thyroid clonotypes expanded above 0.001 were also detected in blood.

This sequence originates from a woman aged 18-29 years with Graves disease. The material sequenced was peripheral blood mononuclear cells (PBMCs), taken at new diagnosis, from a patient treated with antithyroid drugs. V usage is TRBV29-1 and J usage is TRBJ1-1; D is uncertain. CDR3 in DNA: TGCAGCGTTGCGGTTGGCGGGACTTTCTTT. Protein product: CSVAVGGTFF.